This is a list of T cell receptor beta chains from one sample in a study of blood T cell repertoires in COVID-19. The method was immunoSEQ multiplex PCR; TCRdb's version includes in-frame clones alone and lacks a portion of them. This sample has around 56,000 clones, with around 93% found just once. The sequencing sample was made of peripheral blood. These receptors all come from a woman aged 60-75 years with active or convalescent COVID-19. CDR3s include the opening cysteine and the closing phenylalanine or tryptophan. A D gene is named only where the DNA matches it firmly. For some rows the clone size is stated as once, few or many, or as a class when expanded; others skip it.

D	size	V	J	CDR3	DNA
-	-	TRBV11-2	TRBJ1-2	CASSPKVGGVGYYGYTF	TGTGCCAGCAGCCCCAAGGTCGGGGGTGTAGGATACTATGGCTACACCTTC
TRBD2	-	TRBV6-5	TRBJ2-3	CASSRGSGTDTQYF	TGTGCCAGCAGCCGCGGGAGTGGAACAGATACGCAGTATTTT
-	-	TRBV28	TRBJ1-2	CASSWGGFGGYTF	TGTGCCAGCAGCTGGGGGGGTTTCGGTGGCTACACCTTC
-	-	TRBV6-5	TRBJ1-1	CASTRMTVLNTEAFF	TGTGCCAGCACCAGGATGACAGTACTGAACACTGAAGCTTTCTTT
TRBD2	-	TRBV4-3	TRBJ2-3	CASSREPTSGYTDTQYF	TGCGCCAGCAGCCGAGAACCGACTAGCGGCTACACAGATACGCAGTATTTT
TRBD1	-	TRBV9	TRBJ2-3	CASSVMGQGPLTDTQYF	TGTGCCAGCAGCGTAATGGGACAGGGACCCCTCACAGATACGCAGTATTTT
-	-	TRBV10-3	TRBJ1-6	CAIKVRVESPLHF	TGTGCCATCAAGGTGAGGGTTGAGTCACCCCTCCACTTT
-	-	TRBV28	TRBJ1-3	CASSLRGNTIYF	TGTGCCAGCAGCCTACGTGGAAACACCATATATTTT
TRBD1	-	TRBV29-1	TRBJ2-7	CSVVQGAREQYF	TGCAGCGTTGTGCAGGGGGCGAGAGAGCAGTACTTC
-	-	TRBV19	TRBJ1-1	CASSMNWNTEAFF	TGTGCCAGTAGTATGAACTGGAACACTGAAGCTTTCTTT
-	once	TRBV5-1	TRBJ1-2	CASSLGEQAYGYTF	TGCGCCAGCAGCTTGGGGGAACAGGCCTATGGCTACACCTTC
-	-	TRBV28	TRBJ1-2	CASSPDLIPYTF	TGTGCCAGCAGTCCCGACTTGATTCCCTACACCTTC
-	-	TRBV11-2	TRBJ1-2	CASSLDPTEGGYGYTF	TGTGCCAGCAGCTTAGATCCGACCGAGGGAGGCTATGGCTACACCTTC
-	-	TRBV24-1	TRBJ2-7	CATSDSTRDYEQYF	TGTGCCACCAGTGATTCAACGAGAGACTACGAGCAGTACTTC
-	-	TRBV7-9	TRBJ2-7	CASSSRSTGLSYEQYF	TGTGCCAGTAGTAGCCGTTCAACGGGATTATCCTACGAGCAGTACTTC
-	-	TRBV6-2/TRBV6-3	TRBJ2-3	CASSYSMRLGLTDTQYF	TGTGCCAGCAGTTACTCGATGCGACTAGGATTAACAGATACGCAGTATTTT
-	-	TRBV27	TRBJ1-6	CASSPRENSPLHF	TGTGCCAGCAGTCCCAGGGAAAATTCACCCCTCCACTTT
-	once	TRBV3-1/TRBV3-2	TRBJ2-5	CASSRLVLFQETQYF	TGTGCCAGCAGCCGACTAGTTCTATTCCAAGAGACCCAGTACTTC
-	-	TRBV2	TRBJ2-1	CASKGAGPYNEQFF	TGTGCCAGCAAGGGAGCGGGTCCCTACAATGAGCAGTTCTTC
TRBD1	once	TRBV5-4	TRBJ1-1	CASSLAKGAGNTEAFF	TGTGCCAGCAGCTTGGCCAAGGGGGCCGGGAACACTGAAGCTTTCTTT
TRBD2	-	TRBV25-1	TRBJ2-1	CASSELGTSGFDEQFF	TGTGCCAGCAGTGAACTGGGGACTAGCGGGTTCGATGAGCAGTTCTTC
-	few	TRBV28	TRBJ1-2	CASSLISGGNYGYTF	TGTGCCAGCAGTTTAATTTCAGGTGGGAACTATGGCTACACCTTC
TRBD2	once	TRBV6-6	TRBJ2-1	CASSLLAANNEQFF	TGTGCCAGCAGTTTACTAGCGGCTAACAATGAGCAGTTCTTC
TRBD1	-	TRBV4-3	TRBJ1-1	CASSQATGGTAFF	TGCGCCAGCAGCCAAGCGACAGGGGGCACAGCTTTCTTT
-	-	TRBV28	TRBJ2-7	CASRYRYEQYF	TGTGCCAGCAGATACAGGTACGAGCAGTACTTC
-	-	TRBV9	TRBJ2-3	CASSVLHGRSTDTQYF	TGTGCCAGCAGCGTACTACACGGGAGAAGCACAGATACGCAGTATTTT
-	-	TRBV9	TRBJ2-3	CASRRGIGTDTQYF	TGTGCCAGCAGAAGGGGGATCGGCACAGATACGCAGTATTTT
TRBD1	few	TRBV6-2/TRBV6-3	TRBJ1-1	CASSDPPGGIGAFF	TGTGCCAGCAGTGACCCTCCAGGGGGAATAGGAGCTTTCTTT
-	few	TRBV28	TRBJ1-6	CASRDGRDNSPLHF	TGTGCCAGTAGAGATGGCAGGGATAATTCACCCCTCCACTTT
-	-	TRBV7-3	TRBJ2-1	CASSLTMAGPYNEQFF	TGTGCCAGCAGCTTAACAATGGCGGGGCCGTACAATGAGCAGTTCTTC
TRBD1	-	TRBV27	TRBJ1-1	CASSLGTGTEAFF	TGTGCCAGCAGTTTGGGGACAGGAACTGAAGCTTTCTTT